This is a list of T cell receptor beta chains from one sample in a study of early T cells in non-severe SARS-CoV-2 infection. From the 5' RACE reads, TCRdb called clonotypes with MiXCR, one entry per CDR3 protein. The profile covers roughly 50,000 distinct CDR3 sequences, with 8% to 10% appearing a single time and 4% to 5.5% taken by the ten largest. Sequencing input: whole blood. The source is an adult who was a healthcare worker with PCR-confirmed SARS-CoV-2 infection or an uninfected control (not recorded which). Each CDR3 is given with its conserved first and last residue. Each record gives: D gene, clone size, V gene, J gene, CDR3 DNA, CDR3 protein. The D gene is left open where the match is weak. Part of the rows lack a size; the others show once, few, many or a class for expanded clones.

>NA|few|TRBV7-6|TRBJ2-2
TGTGCCAGCAGCCCGCCGACAGGTTTTCTTACCGGGGAGCTGTTTTTT
CASSPPTGFLTGELFF
>NA|NA|TRBV18|TRBJ2-5
TGTGCCAGCTCACCTCTAGAGACCCAGTACTTC
CASSPLETQYF
>NA|NA|TRBV4-1|TRBJ2-3
TGCGCCAGCAGCCGTGTCCACCCGGGACTCGGCACAGATACGCAGTATTTT
CASSRVHPGLGTDTQYF
>NA|many|TRBV20-1|TRBJ2-1
TGCAGTGCTACAAGGGACCTCCTGAACTACAATGAGCAGTTCTTC
CSATRDLLNYNEQFF
>NA|NA|TRBV20-1|TRBJ2-3
TGCAGTGCTAGACTCCATGCTAGCCTGAATCCCACAGATACGCAGTATTTT
CSARLHASLNPTDTQYF
>TRBD1|NA|TRBV6-1|TRBJ2-7
TGTGCCAGCAGTGCAGGGGGTCCCATCTCCTACGAGCAGTACTTC
CASSAGGPISYEQYF
>NA|few|TRBV28|TRBJ1-1
TGTGCCAGCAGTTTAGAGTGGATAACTTTCTTT
CASSLEWITFF
>NA|NA|TRBV18|TRBJ1-2
TGTGCCAGCTCACACTCAGAGCTCTATGGCTACACCTTC
CASSHSELYGYTF
>NA|NA|TRBV5-1|TRBJ1-2
TGCGCCAGCGGCGAGAGGACGGGAGGCAGCGGCTACACCTTC
CASGERTGGSGYTF
>TRBD1|few|TRBV11-2|TRBJ2-4
TGTGCCAGCAGCTTAGGGGGACAGTCCGAAGCCTACTTC
CASSLGGQSEAYF